Following are 6 T cell receptor beta chains from one sample sequenced in a study of OX40 agonist ivuxolimab in advanced cancers. Repertoires were generated with immunoSEQ multiplex PCR, while TCRdb's copy carries only in-frame clones and drops some. The sample lists approximately 31,000 clones; approximately 85% were seen once. The sequenced sample was CD4+ or CD8+ T cells sorted from blood, obtained in a trial of the OX40 agonist ivuxolimab. These TCRs come from an adult with an advanced solid tumor such as melanoma, head and neck, liver or kidney cancer.

In nucleotides, the CDR3 is TGCGCCAGCAGCCAAGTATCAGGGGTGGGCGGGGAGCTGTTTTTT. Protein sequence: CASSQVSGVGGELFF. The chain combines TRBV4-1 with TRBJ2-2, with D possibly matching TRBD1 (6 bases). The CDR3 loop spans 15 amino acids. Germline CDR1 and CDR2: MGHRA and YSYEKL. The V end lost 1 base, the J end lost 7 bases, and 13 bases lay between the germline ends.

CDR3 bases: TGTGCCAGCAGGCGGGGGCCCGGTGAAAAACTGTTTTTT. Translation: CASRRGPGEKLFF. The chain recombines TRBV28 with TRBJ1-4; a possible D gene is TRBD1 (6 bases). V lost 6 bases and J lost 7, with 12 bases in between. The CDR3 has 13 amino acids. From germline, CDR1 is MDHEN and CDR2 SYDVKM.

The V gene is TRBV7-8, the J gene TRBJ2-1, with no clear D. The CDR3 runs to 14 residues. In germline, CDR1 is SGHVS, CDR2 FQNEAQ. Trimming left V 0 bases short and J 0 bases short, with 3 bases between. The CDR3 protein is CASSLALSYNEQFF. The CDR3 DNA sequence: TGTGCCAGCAGCTTAGCCCTCTCCTACAATGAGCAGTTCTTC.

The CDR3 loop reads CASSPLGLAGGEYEQYF. CDR3 bases: TGTGCCAGCAGTCCACTCGGACTAGCGGGGGGCGAATACGAGCAGTACTTC. This rearrangement joins TRBV2 to TRBJ2-7; 14 nucleotides line up with TRBD2. Germline loops: CDR1 SNHLY, CDR2 FYNNEI. The J segment lost 4 bases and the V segment lost 5 bases, leaving 10 bases of the junction unmatched. The CDR3 length is 17 residues.

The rearrangement links TRBV6-1 to TRBJ1-5; TRBD1 agrees at 7 bases. V shed 4 bases, J shed 4 bases, and the junction held 10 bases outside the gene matches. From germline, CDR1 is MNHNS and CDR2 SASEGT. CDR3 length: 16 residues. CDR3 bases: TGTGCCAGCAGTGCCCTCGGGACAGTGGGGAATCAGCCCCAGCATTTT. Translating it yields CASSALGTVGNQPQHF.

The V gene is TRBV9, the J gene TRBJ1-6; TRBD1 might be the D (6 bases). The V gene lost 3 bases and the J gene lost 7 bases, with 17 bases spanning the gap. The CDR3 runs 16 residues. CDR1 is SGDLS, CDR2 YYNGEE, per germline. The CDR3 loop is CASSAAGGGENSPLHF. CDR3 nucleotides: TGTGCCAGCAGCGCCGCTGGGGGGGGCGAGAATTCACCCCTCCACTTT.